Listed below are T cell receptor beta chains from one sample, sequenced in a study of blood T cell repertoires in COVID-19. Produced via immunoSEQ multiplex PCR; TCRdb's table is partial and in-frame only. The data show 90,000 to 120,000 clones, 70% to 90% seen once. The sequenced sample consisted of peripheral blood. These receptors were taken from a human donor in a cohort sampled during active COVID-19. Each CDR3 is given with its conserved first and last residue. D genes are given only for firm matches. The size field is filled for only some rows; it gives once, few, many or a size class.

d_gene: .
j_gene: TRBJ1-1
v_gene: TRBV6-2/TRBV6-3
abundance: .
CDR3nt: TGTGCCAGCAGCACAGGGCGCCCTGAAGCTTTCTTT
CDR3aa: CASSTGRPEAFF

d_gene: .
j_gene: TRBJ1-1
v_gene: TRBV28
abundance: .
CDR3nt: TGTGCCAGCGAGGGGAACACTGAAGCTTTCTTT
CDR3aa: CASEGNTEAFF

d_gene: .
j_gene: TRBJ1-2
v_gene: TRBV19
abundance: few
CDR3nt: TGTGCCAGTAGTATCTGGTCTACAGCTATAAGCTATGGCTACACCTTC
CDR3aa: CASSIWSTAISYGYTF

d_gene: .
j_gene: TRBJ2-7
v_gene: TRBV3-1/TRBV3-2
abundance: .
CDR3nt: TGTGCCAGCACCGTAGGGGTGGGTGGCTACGAGCAGTACTTC
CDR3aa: CASTVGVGGYEQYF

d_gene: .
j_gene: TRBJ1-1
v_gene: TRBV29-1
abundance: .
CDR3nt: TGCAGCGTTGTAGACTTTAACACTGAAGCTTTCTTT
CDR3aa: CSVVDFNTEAFF

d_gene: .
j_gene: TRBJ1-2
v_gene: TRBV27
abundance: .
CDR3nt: TGTGCCAGCACTCAGGGGAGGGGAGCGGCTGGCTACACCTTC
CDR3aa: CASTQGRGAAGYTF

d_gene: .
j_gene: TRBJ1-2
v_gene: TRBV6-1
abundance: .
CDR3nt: TGTGCCAGCAGTGGGGGGGGGCCGGGGAATGTCGGCGGCTACACCTTC
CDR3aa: CASSGGGPGNVGGYTF

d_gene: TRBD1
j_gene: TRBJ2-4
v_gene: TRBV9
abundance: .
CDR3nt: TGTGCCAGCAGCAACCGGGACAGGGGTTACCACATTCAGTACTTC
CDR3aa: CASSNRDRGYHIQYF

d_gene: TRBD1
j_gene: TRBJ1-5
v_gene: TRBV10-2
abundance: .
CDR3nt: TGCGCCAGCAGTCACACAGGGGTGGGTCAGCCCCAGCATTTT
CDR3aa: CASSHTGVGQPQHF

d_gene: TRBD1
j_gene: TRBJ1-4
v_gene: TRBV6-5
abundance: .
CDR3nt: TGTGCCAGCAGTTACTCCACGGACAGGGCTAAAAAACTGTTTTTT
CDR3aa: CASSYSTDRAKKLFF

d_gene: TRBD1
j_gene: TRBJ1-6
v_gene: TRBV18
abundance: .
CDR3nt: TGTGCCAGCTCACCAGGAGACAGGGGAGGGTCACCCCTCCACTTT
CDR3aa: CASSPGDRGGSPLHF

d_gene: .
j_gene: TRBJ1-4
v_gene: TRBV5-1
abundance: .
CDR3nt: TGCGCCAGCAGCTTGGAGGAGAATGAAAAACTGTTTTTT
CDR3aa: CASSLEENEKLFF

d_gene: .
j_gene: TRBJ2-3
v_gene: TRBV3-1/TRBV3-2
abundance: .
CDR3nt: TGTGCCACCGGGGGGGACAGGGAGTGGACTGATACGCAGTATTTT
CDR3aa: CATGGDREWTDTQYF

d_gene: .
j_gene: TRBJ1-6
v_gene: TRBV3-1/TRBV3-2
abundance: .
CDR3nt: TGTGCCAGCAGCCAGGGGGCGTTTTTCTCCTATAATTCACCCCTCCACTTT
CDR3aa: CASSQGAFFSYNSPLHF

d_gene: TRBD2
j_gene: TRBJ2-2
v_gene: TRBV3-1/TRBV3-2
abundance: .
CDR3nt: TGTGCCAGCAGCCAAGACCGACTAGCGGCCACCGGGGAGCTGTTTTTT
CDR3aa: CASSQDRLAATGELFF

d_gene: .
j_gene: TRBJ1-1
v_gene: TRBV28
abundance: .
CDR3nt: TGTGCCAGCAGGTCCGGGGGTACTGAAGCTTTCTTT
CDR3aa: CASRSGGTEAFF

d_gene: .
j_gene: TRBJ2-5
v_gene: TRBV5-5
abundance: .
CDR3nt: TGTGCCAGCGCCTGGGCAGCCCAAGAGACCCAGTACTTC
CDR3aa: CASAWAAQETQYF

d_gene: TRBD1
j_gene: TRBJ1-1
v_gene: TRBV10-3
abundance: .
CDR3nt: TGTGCCATCAGTCCGACAGGGGGCACGAACACTGAAGCTTTCTTT
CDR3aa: CAISPTGGTNTEAFF

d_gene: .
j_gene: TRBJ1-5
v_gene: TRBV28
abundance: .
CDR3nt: TGTGCCATCACGGACAGTACGAGGCAGCCCCAGCATTTT
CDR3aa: CAITDSTRQPQHF

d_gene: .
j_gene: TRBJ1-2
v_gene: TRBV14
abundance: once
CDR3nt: TGTGCCAGCAGCCCGCTTGTCGGCCAGGTGAAGACCTTC
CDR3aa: CASSPLVGQVKTF

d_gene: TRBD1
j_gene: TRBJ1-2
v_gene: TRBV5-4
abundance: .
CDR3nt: TGTGCCAGCAGCTTGGGATCGACAGGGGGCGCCTATGGCTACACCTTC
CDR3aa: CASSLGSTGGAYGYTF

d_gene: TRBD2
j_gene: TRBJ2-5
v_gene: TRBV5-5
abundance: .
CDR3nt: TGTGCCAGCAGCCCCGGGGGGGTGGTCCGGGAGACCCAGTACTTC
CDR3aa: CASSPGGVVRETQYF

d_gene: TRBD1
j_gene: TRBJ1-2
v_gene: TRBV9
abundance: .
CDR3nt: TGTGCCAGCAGCGTCGGGACAGGGGGTTTAGAGGATGGCTACACCTTC
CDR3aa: CASSVGTGGLEDGYTF

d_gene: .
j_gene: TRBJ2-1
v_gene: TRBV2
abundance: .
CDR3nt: TGTGCCAGCAGTGCGGAGCCCAGATTCGGCAATGAGCAGTTCTTC
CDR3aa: CASSAEPRFGNEQFF

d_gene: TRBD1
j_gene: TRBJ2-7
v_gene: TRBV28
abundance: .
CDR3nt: TGTGCCAGCACCACGACAGGGGAGTACGAGCAGTACTTC
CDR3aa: CASTTTGEYEQYF

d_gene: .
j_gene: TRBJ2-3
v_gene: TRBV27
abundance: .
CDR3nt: TGTGCCAGCGGCTGGCGCACAGATACGCAGTATTTT
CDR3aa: CASGWRTDTQYF

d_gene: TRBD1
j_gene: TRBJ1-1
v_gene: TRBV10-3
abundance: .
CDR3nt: TGTGCCATCAGTGAGGGACAGGGAAGGTCTGAAGCTTTCTTT
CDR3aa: CAISEGQGRSEAFF

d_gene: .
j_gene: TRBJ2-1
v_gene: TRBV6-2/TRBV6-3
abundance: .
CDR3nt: TGTGCCAGCAGTTACGCGGAAGCGGTCTACAATGAGCAGTTCTTC
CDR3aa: CASSYAEAVYNEQFF

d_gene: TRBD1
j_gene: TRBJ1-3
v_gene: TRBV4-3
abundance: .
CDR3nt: TGCGCCAGCAGCCAGGACCCAGGGGGCGCGTGGGACACCATATATTTT
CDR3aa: CASSQDPGGAWDTIYF

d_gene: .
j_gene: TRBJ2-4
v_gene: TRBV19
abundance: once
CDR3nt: TGTGCCAGTAGACCCAGGACAGCGCCTCTCCAGTACTTC
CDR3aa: CASRPRTAPLQYF

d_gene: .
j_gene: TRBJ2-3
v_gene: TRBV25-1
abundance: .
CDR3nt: TGTGCCAGCACCGTCGGAGGCGCAGATACGCAGTATTTT
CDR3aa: CASTVGGADTQYF

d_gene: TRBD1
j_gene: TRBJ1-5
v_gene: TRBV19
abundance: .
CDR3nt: TGTGCCAGTAGTCCGGACAGGGTTCAGCCCCAGCATTTT
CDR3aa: CASSPDRVQPQHF

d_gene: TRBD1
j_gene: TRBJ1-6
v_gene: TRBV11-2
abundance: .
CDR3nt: TGTGCCAGTAGGACAGGGGGATCACCCCTCCACTTT
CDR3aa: CASRTGGSPLHF

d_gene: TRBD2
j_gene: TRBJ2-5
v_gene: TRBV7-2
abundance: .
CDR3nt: TGTGCCAGCAGCTTACGTGGGAGGGCCGCAGAGACCCAGTACTTC
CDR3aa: CASSLRGRAAETQYF

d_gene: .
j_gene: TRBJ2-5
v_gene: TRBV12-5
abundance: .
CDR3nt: TGTGCTAGTGGTTTGTCGGAGACCCAGTACTTC
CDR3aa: CASGLSETQYF

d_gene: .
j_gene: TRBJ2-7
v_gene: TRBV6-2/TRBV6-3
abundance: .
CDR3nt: TGTGCCAGCAGCGATCCTAACTACGAGCAGTACTTC
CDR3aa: CASSDPNYEQYF

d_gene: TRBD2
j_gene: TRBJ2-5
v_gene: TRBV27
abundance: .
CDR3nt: TGTGCCAGCAGTTCCGCTAGCGGGGGCCCCCAAGAGACCCAGTACTTC
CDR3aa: CASSSASGGPQETQYF

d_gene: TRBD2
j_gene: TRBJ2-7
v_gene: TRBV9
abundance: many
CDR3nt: TGTGCCAGCAGCGTAGCTCCTAGCGGAACCTACGAGCAGTACTTC
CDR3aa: CASSVAPSGTYEQYF

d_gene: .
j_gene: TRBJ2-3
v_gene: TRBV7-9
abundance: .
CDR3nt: TGTGCCATGGGGGGTACGCAGTATTTT
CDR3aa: CAMGGTQYF

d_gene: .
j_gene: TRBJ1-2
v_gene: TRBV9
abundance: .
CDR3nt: TGTGCCAGCAGCGTAGGTCCAGGGAACTATGGCTACACCTTC
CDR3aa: CASSVGPGNYGYTF

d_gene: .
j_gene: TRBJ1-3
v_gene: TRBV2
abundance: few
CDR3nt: TGTGCCAGCAGTCGTATCTCTGGAAACACCATATATTTT
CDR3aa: CASSRISGNTIYF

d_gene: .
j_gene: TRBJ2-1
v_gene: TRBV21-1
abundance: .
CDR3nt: TGTGCCAGCAGCACCGCTGAGGTACGGGGGAGTGGCAATGAGCAGTTCTTC
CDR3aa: CASSTAEVRGSGNEQFF

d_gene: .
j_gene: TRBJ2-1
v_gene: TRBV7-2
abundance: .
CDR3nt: TGTGCCAGCAGCTTAGTGCGTAATGAGCAGTTCTTC
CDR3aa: CASSLVRNEQFF

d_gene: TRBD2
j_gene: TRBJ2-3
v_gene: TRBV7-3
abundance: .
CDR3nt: TGTGCCAGCAGCTTAACGCCTAGCGGAGTAGATACGCAGTATTTT
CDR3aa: CASSLTPSGVDTQYF

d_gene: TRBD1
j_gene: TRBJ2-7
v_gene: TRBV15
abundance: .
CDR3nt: TGTGCCACCAGCAGAGACAGGGGGTACGAGCAGTACTTC
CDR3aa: CATSRDRGYEQYF